Each of the 29 T cell receptor beta chains below was sequenced from the same sample in a study of T cells after yellow fever vaccination. In TCRdb, the 5' RACE reads were re-called with MiXCR into one record per CDR3 protein. The sample lists more than 110,000 distinct CDR3 sequences, roughly 6.7% occurring once. Here the sequenced sample was CD4+ T cells sorted from PBMCs, taken 10 days after the yellow fever booster vaccination. Source of these receptors: a man aged 25-45 years who received the YFV17D yellow fever vaccine.

This clonotype was counted ten times or more. V is TRBV20-1 and J is TRBJ2-3; the match to TRBD2 covers 9 bases. After removal of 6 bases from V and 6 bases from J, the junction contained 4 bases not matched to a gene. There are 12 residues in the CDR3. Germline CDR1 reads DFQATT; CDR2 reads SNEGSKA (reference sequence). CDR3 nucleotide sequence: TGCAGTGCGGGACTAGCCAAGGATACGCAGTATTTT. It translates to CSAGLAKDTQYF.

Regarding this clonotype: With a much larger clone just one base away, this may be a read error. The genes are TRBV3-1 and TRBJ2-7; D unresolved. In germline, CDR1 is LGHDT, CDR2 YNNKEL (reference sequence). This CDR3 region has 11 residues. The DNA of the CDR3 is TGTGCCGGCAGGTGGGACTACGAGCAGTACTTC. Protein: CAGRWDYEQYF.

This clonotype was seen repeatedly, ten times or more. The chain employs TRBV2 and TRBJ2-5; TRBD1 agrees at 7 bases. The V gene's germline CDR1 is SNHLY and CDR2 FYNNEI. CDR3 size: 15 residues. The ends lost 6 bases at V and 4 bases at J; junction bases unmatched: 11. In DNA form, the CDR3 reads TGTGCCAGCAGGCTTAAGGGGGCGTTCGGAGAGACCCAGTACTTC. Translation: CASRLKGAFGETQYF.

The gene calls are TRBV12-3 or TRBV12-4 and TRBJ2-2, with D unresolved. The CDR3 contains 12 residues. Trimming removed 6 bases at V and 9 bases at J, with 11 bases between. The CDR3 DNA is TGTGCCAGCAGCCCGGAGCGTCGGGAGCTGTTTTTT. Its protein product is CASSPERRELFF.

This clonotype was seen at least ten times. This chain joins TRBV2 and TRBJ2-1; TRBD2 might be the D (5 bases). The V end was cut by 3 bases, the J end by 2 bases, with 11 bases between. The CDR3 is 15 residues long. Germline CDR1 SNHLY, CDR2 FYNNEI. The CDR3: CASSEVRAAYNEQFF. CDR3 coding DNA: TGTGCCAGCAGTGAGGTGCGGGCGGCCTACAATGAGCAGTTCTTC.

In this sample, this clonotype turned up many times. The rearrangement joins TRBV7-2 to TRBJ2-1; no clear D gene. Germline CDR1 reads SGHTA; CDR2 reads FQGNSA. The CDR3 contains 12 residues. Trimming removed 1 base at V and 9 bases at J, with 7 bases between. CDR3 nucleotide sequence: TGTGCCAGCAGCTTAGAACAGTTTGAGCAGTTCTTC. This sequence encodes CASSLEQFEQFF.

This clonotype was counted at least ten times. The chain carries TRBV5-6 and TRBJ2-1; no definite D call. This CDR3 is built from 14 residues. V lost 1 base and J lost 3, with 8 bases in between. Germline V gene sequence: CDR1 SGHDT, CDR2 YYEEEE. In DNA, the CDR3 is TGTGCCAGCAGCTTGTTTCAGAGCTACAATGAGCAGTTCTTC. Translated: CASSLFQSYNEQFF.

This rearrangement joins TRBV20-1 to TRBJ2-1; a weak D match, TRBD1 (6 bases). This CDR3 comprises 14 residues. Germline V CDR1 and CDR2: DFQATT, SNEGSKA (reference sequence). V was clipped by 7 bases and J by 5 bases, with 18 bases between them. CDR3 coding DNA: TGCAGTGTTCTCGGTTGGACAGACAACAATGAGCAGTTCTTC. Protein: CSVLGWTDNNEQFF.

A few counts support this clonotype. In DNA, the CDR3 is TGCAGTGCTAGAGAGGGCAGGTTGGGAGCTAACTATGGCTACACCTTC. It yields the protein CSAREGRLGANYGYTF. This sequence joins TRBV20-1 and TRBJ1-2; D is ambiguous. V was clipped by 0 bases and J by 0 bases, with 14 bases between them. This CDR3 comprises 16 residues. Germline assignment: CDR1 DFQATT and CDR2 SNEGSKA (reference sequence).

This clonotype has a count of ten or more. Here the CDR3 reads CSGAFPGNTIYF. The CDR3 DNA sequence: TGCAGTGGGGCGTTCCCTGGAAACACCATATATTTT. V gene TRBV20-1 combines with J gene TRBJ1-3; no definite D call. The CDR3 extends over 12 amino acids. Germline V CDR1 and CDR2: DFQATT, SNEGSKA (reference sequence). V lost 7 bases and J lost 2, with 9 bases in between.

V gene TRBV19 combines with J gene TRBJ2-1; either TRBD1 or TRBD2 may supply D (7 bases each). Germline values: CDR1 LNHDA, CDR2 SQIVND (reference sequence). CDR3 length: 16 residues. Trimming pared 10 bases from V and 1 base from J, leaving 20 bases between. The CDR3 coding sequence is TGTGCCACCAGGGGGGGATGGACTCGGTCCTACAATGAGCAGTTCTTC. This encodes CATRGGWTRSYNEQFF.

This clonotype has ten or more counts. The V call is TRBV5-1, the J call TRBJ2-7; 12 bases are shared with TRBD2. Germline V gene lookup returns CDR1 SGHRS and CDR2 YFSETQ. The CDR3 runs 16 residues. The V gene end was trimmed by 3 bases and the J gene end by 1 base; junction bases not matched to a gene: 5. In nucleotides, the CDR3 is TGCGCCAGCAGCTCGGGGGGGACTAGCGGGTCCTACGAGCAGTACTTC. It codes for CASSSGGTSGSYEQYF.

This clonotype was picked up many times. V and J are TRBV5-6 and TRBJ2-2, with D possibly being TRBD1 (6 bases). This CDR3 has 15 residues. Deletions cut 1 base from V and 5 bases from J, with 12 bases between. CDR1 is SGHDT and CDR2 is YYEEEE in the germline V gene. The CDR3 loop is CASSLQQGVTGELFF. CDR3 sequence (DNA): TGTGCCAGCAGCTTGCAACAGGGTGTTACCGGGGAGCTGTTTTTT.

This clonotype was recorded at least ten times. This rearrangement joins TRBV4-3 to TRBJ2-1; D gene ambiguous. V gave up 0 bases and J gave up 8 bases, with 11 bases separating them. CDR1 and CDR2 (germline): LGHNA, YSLEER. This CDR3 has 14 amino acids. The CDR3 spells CASSQEPRSDEQFF. The DNA for the CDR3 is TGCGCCAGCAGCCAAGAACCCCGGAGCGATGAGCAGTTCTTC.

At least ten counts were recorded for this clonotype. The chain uses TRBV5-6 and TRBJ2-2, with a possible D match to TRBD2 (5 bases). Germline values: CDR1 SGHDT, CDR2 YYEEEE. With 0 bases removed from V and 0 bases from J, the gap between germline ends came to 12 bases. CDR3 length: 17 amino acids. CDR3 in DNA: TGTGCCAGCAGCTTGGGGCCCCCCGGGGCGAACACCGGGGAGCTGTTTTTT. It yields the protein CASSLGPPGANTGELFF.

This clonotype has at least ten counts. The chain joins TRBV28 to TRBJ2-7, with 7 positions matching TRBD1. The trim removed 6 bases at V and 0 bases at J, leaving 8 bases unmatched. Looked up from germline, CDR1 is MDHEN and CDR2 is SYDVKM. The CDR3 is 15 residues long. The DNA of the CDR3 is TGTGCCAGCAGCTTTATTGACAGGGTCTCCTACGAGCAGTACTTC. It specifies CASSFIDRVSYEQYF. The entire variable domain, with the rest obtained from reference TRBV28 and TRBJ2-7, is as follows: DVKVTQSSRYLVKRTGEKVFLECVQDMDHENMFWYRQDPGLGLRLIYFSYDVKMKEKGDIPEGYSVSREKKERFSLILESASTNQTSMYLCASSFIDRVSYEQYFGPGTRLTVT.

This clonotype was recorded many times. This sequence joins TRBV12-3 or TRBV12-4 and TRBJ2-7; 13 nucleotides line up with TRBD2. The junction had 12 bases not matched to a gene; V was cut back by 6 bases and J by 7 bases. This CDR3 contains 16 residues. The CDR3 here is CASSFSGTSGAMEQYF. CDR3 nucleotide sequence: TGTGCCAGCAGCTTCAGCGGGACTAGCGGGGCAATGGAGCAGTACTTC.

Ten or more counts support this clonotype. The CDR3 bases are TGTGCCACCAGCAGAGTGGGACTAGATGGTGAGCAGTTCTTC. Translation gives CATSRVGLDGEQFF. The chain recombines TRBV15 with TRBJ2-1; 8 bases fit TRBD2. Trimming at V came to 1 base and at J to 9 bases, leaving 5 bases not matched to a gene. The CDR3 is made up of 14 amino acids. Germline V gene data show CDR1 as LNHNV and CDR2 as YYDKDF (reference sequence).

This clonotype was recorded at least ten times. The germline gene is not matched at one end of the junction; a read error may be the cause. This rearrangement joins TRBV11-2 to TRBJ2-7, with 13 bases identical to TRBD2. The germline CDR1 and CDR2 sequences are SGHAT and FQNNGV. CDR3 length: 13 amino acids. For the CDR3, the DNA is TGTGCCAGCAGCGAGGGACTAGCGGGATCTAAGAACTTC. Translated, it gives CASSEGLAGSKNF.

V and J are TRBV5-1 and TRBJ2-3; D may match TRBD1 or TRBD2 (5 bases each). The V gene lost 0 bases and the J gene lost 1 base, with 12 bases spanning the gap. Germline V gene sequence: CDR1 SGHRS, CDR2 YFSETQ. The CDR3 is 16 residues long. CDR3 nucleotides: TGCGCCAGCAGCTTGGGACGGGACGTCGGCACAGATACGCAGTATTTT. Protein product: CASSLGRDVGTDTQYF.

This clonotype is a singleton in its sample. One end of the junction varies from germline; a read error may be responsible. The chain combines TRBV9 with TRBJ2-7; 7 bases match TRBD2. The CDR3 has 15 amino acids. Germline lookup yields CDR1 SGDLS and CDR2 YYNGEE. CDR3 in amino acids: CDSSVDVSGFYKQYF. In DNA, the CDR3 is TGTGACAGCAGCGTAGATGTTAGCGGGTTCTACAAGCAGTACTTC.

This sequence joins TRBV7-2 and TRBJ1-2; perhaps TRBD1 as D (5 bases). In germline, CDR1 is SGHTA, CDR2 FQGNSA. Trimming took off 5 bases at V and 4 bases at J, with 11 bases between the two ends. The CDR3 is made up of 13 amino acids. In DNA, the CDR3 is TGTGCCAGCAGCCCAGGGTTTACCTATGGCTACACCTTC. It translates to CASSPGFTYGYTF.

This clonotype was counted at least ten times. The rearrangement uses TRBV18 and TRBJ1-3, with TRBD1 as a possible D gene (6 bases). This CDR3 is built from 17 residues. V gave up 3 bases and J gave up 4 bases, with 19 bases separating them. Germline V gene lookup returns CDR1 KGHSH and CDR2 LQKENI. The CDR3 region has the DNA TGTGCCAGCTCACCCATGACAGGCAAGCCTTCGGGAAACACCATATATTTT. It codes for CASSPMTGKPSGNTIYF.

This clonotype was seen repeatedly, ten times or more. The J gene is TRBJ1-2, the V gene TRBV19; D ambiguous. The V gene lost 5 bases and the J gene lost 4 bases, with 14 bases spanning the gap. This CDR3 contains 14 residues. Germline lookup yields CDR1 LNHDA and CDR2 SQIVND (reference sequence). The CDR3: CASSLFREGYGYTF. The CDR3 DNA follows: TGTGCCAGTAGTCTTTTCCGAGAGGGCTATGGCTACACCTTC.

This clonotype was seen only a few times. The rearrangement links TRBV19 to TRBJ2-1; 9 positions match TRBD1. The J segment lost 5 bases and the V segment lost 6 bases, leaving 5 bases of the junction unmatched. The CDR3 extends over 14 amino acids. Germline V gives CDR1 LNHDA, CDR2 SQIVND (reference sequence). The CDR3 here is CASRRQGGNNEQFF. CDR3 bases: TGTGCCAGTAGGCGACAGGGGGGGAACAATGAGCAGTTCTTC. The variable domain in full, with the rest retrieved from reference TRBV19 and TRBJ2-1, is DGGITQSPKYLFRKEGQNVTLSCEQNLNHDAMYWYRQDPGQGLRLIYYSQIVNDFQKGDIAEGYSVSREKKESFPLTVTSAQKNPTAFYLCASRRQGGNNEQFFGPGTRLTVL.

Remarks on this clonotype: The CDR3 ends on some other residue instead of the conserved phenylalanine or tryptophan, so this is likely a read error. The chain links TRBV5-1 to TRBJ2-2, with D unclear. The germline V gene encodes CDR1 SGHRS and CDR2 YFSETQ. The CDR3 runs 14 residues. The V and J ends lost 0 bases and 5 bases respectively, with 8 bases between them. CDR3 protein: CASSLDGLTGELFC. The CDR3 DNA reads TGCGCCAGCAGCTTGGATGGGCTTACCGGGGAGCTGTTTTGT.

This clonotype was seen only a few times. The chain is built from TRBV5-5 and TRBJ1-2; perhaps TRBD1 as D (5 bases). From germline, CDR1 is SGHKS and CDR2 YYEKEE (reference sequence). The CDR3 has 16 residues. Trimming removed 0 bases at V and 2 bases at J, with 14 bases between. For the CDR3, the DNA is TGTGCCAGCAGCTTGGGAGGACACCATGCGAACTATGGCTACACCTTC. It translates to CASSLGGHHANYGYTF.

There are many counts of this clonotype. This chain connects TRBV20-1 to TRBJ1-2; 7 nucleotides agree with TRBD1. Germline assignment: CDR1 DFQATT and CDR2 SNEGSKA (reference sequence). This CDR3 contains 11 residues. V gave up 2 bases and J gave up 10 bases; unmatched junction bases: 4. CDR3: CSARTRGFYTF. The CDR3 region has the DNA TGCAGTGCTAGAACCAGGGGGTTCTACACCTTC.

The table lists this clonotype with many counts. The chain carries TRBV29-1 and TRBJ1-2, with D hard to call. V lost 4 bases, J lost 4 bases, and 13 bases lay in between. In germline, CDR1 is SQVTM, CDR2 ANQGSEA. This CDR3 has 13 residues. CDR3 sequence: CSVAPEIGYGYTF. The CDR3 DNA follows: TGCAGCGTTGCGCCCGAAATCGGCTATGGCTACACCTTC.